Included here is one T cell receptor (beta chain) sequence, with context. Its antigen is as yet unknown. The naive CD8 population came from CD45RO-negative cells selected for CCR7, without terminally differentiated effector memory CD45RA+ cells. Study donors comprised healthy, HIV-negative adults devoid of recent acute infection or vaccination. This entry is derived from a study of shared clonotypes between healthy human individuals. J was trimmed by 4 bases and V by 0 bases; bases with no gene match: 6. The CDR3 length is 15 residues. Germline CDR1 and CDR2: LGHNA and YSLEER. Study outcomes and limitations: Unshared clonotypes carried lower generation probabilities than those common to all four donors.

The repertoire was sequenced with immunoSEQ multiplex PCR; TCRdb's copy has only in-frame clones and lacks some. The sample has roughly 2.1 million clones, just over 90% seen once. Sequenced: naive CD8+ T cells from PBMCs. The clonotype originates from a man aged 18 to 30 in good health. Some clones in this sample may be carry-over from other donors' samples. The chain has TRBV4-3 and TRBJ2-7; the match to TRBD1 covers 7 bases. DNA for the CDR3: TGCGCCAGCAGCCAAGATCACAGGGGTGGGTACGAGCAGTACTTC. Translation: CASSQDHRGGYEQYF.